The 8 T cell receptor beta chains in this list originate from one sample, sequenced in a study of memory CD4+ T cells and cytomegalovirus serostatus. Single viable CD3+CD4+CD8-CD45RO+ cells were sorted as the memory CD4+ T cells. Repertoires were generated with immunoSEQ multiplex PCR, while TCRdb's copy carries only in-frame clones and drops some. The repertoire holds some 65,000 clones, with around 82% as singletons. The specimen sequenced was memory CD4+ T cells from blood. These receptors came from an adult in good health and CMV-seronegative. Some clones in this sample may be carry-over from other donors' samples.

The chain combines TRBV6-1 with TRBJ2-3; 8 positions agree with TRBD2. The germline V gene encodes CDR1 MNHNS and CDR2 SASEGT. The CDR3 length is 13 residues. V shed 7 bases and J 6 bases; nucleotides not matched to a gene: 6. The CDR3 nucleotides read TGTGCCAGCAAGATGGGCGGGGGGGATACGCAGTATTTT. This gives the protein CASKMGGGDTQYF.

The gene calls are TRBV9 and TRBJ2-7, with 7 bases aligning to TRBD1. V dropped 3 bases and J dropped 1; count of bases not matched to a gene: 7. Germline CDR1 reads SGDLS; CDR2 reads YYNGEE. The CDR3 contains 15 residues. For the CDR3, the DNA is TGTGCCAGCAGCGCTTCGGGACAGCCGTCCTACGAGCAGTACTTC. Protein: CASSASGQPSYEQYF. The complete variable domain, with remaining parts taken from reference TRBV9 and TRBJ2-7, reads DSGVTQTPKHLITATGQRVTLRCSPRSGDLSVYWYQQSLDQGLQFLIQYYNGEERAKGNILERFSAQQFPDLHSELNLSSLELGDSALYFCASSASGQPSYEQYFGPGTRLTVT.

To note about this clone: At one end the junction does not follow the germline gene, possibly because of a read error. The chain has TRBV7-2 and TRBJ2-7; TRBD2 aligns across 9 bases. Germline lookup yields CDR1 SGHTA and CDR2 FQGNSA. CDR3 length equals 11 residues. As DNA, the CDR3 is TGTGCCAGCCATCTAGCGGGGCCGGTATCCTTC. It specifies CASHLAGPVSF.

This clone has only a few counts. The V gene is TRBV23-1, the J gene TRBJ1-1; D unresolved. TRBV23-1 is labeled an ORF, and its function is uncertain. This CDR3 comprises 11 residues. V lost 2 bases and J lost 6, with 4 bases in between. In nucleotides, the CDR3 is TGCGCCAGCAGTCAACCGCCTGAAGCTTTCTTT. This sequence encodes CASSQPPEAFF.

The gene calls are TRBV28 and TRBJ2-7; D is possibly TRBD1 (6 bases). The germline V and J ends were trimmed by 4 bases and 0 bases, with 25 bases remaining between them. Germline V gene data show CDR1 as MDHEN and CDR2 as SYDVKM. This CDR3 contains 19 residues. CDR3 bases: TGTGCCAGCAGTTCATTTTATACGTGGGACACATCACTCTCCTACGAGCAGTACTTC. Translation: CASSSFYTWDTSLSYEQYF.

The chain is built from TRBV18 and TRBJ1-1; no clear D gene. Germline V gives CDR1 KGHSH, CDR2 LQKENI. This CDR3 region has 14 residues. Trimming cost V 2 bases and J 1 base, with 8 bases left between them. DNA for the CDR3: TGTGCCAGCTCACCAGAGCCAGCGAACACTGAAGCTTTCTTT. Translated: CASSPEPANTEAFF.

This sequence joins TRBV5-1 and TRBJ2-1; 10 nucleotides agree with TRBD1. The CDR3 is made up of 17 amino acids. Germline assignment: CDR1 SGHRS and CDR2 YFSETQ. V lost 3 bases, J lost 3 bases, and 9 bases stayed unmatched. CDR3 in amino acids: CASSSLPGQGSYNEQFF. CDR3 bases: TGCGCCAGCAGCTCATTACCGGGACAGGGGAGCTACAATGAGCAGTTCTTC.

CDR3 DNA: TGTGCCAGCAGGGGGGGACAGGGTGGGTCACCCCTCCACTTT. This sequence encodes CASRGGQGGSPLHF. This rearrangement joins TRBV6-1 to TRBJ1-6; 9 positions match TRBD1. Germline V gene data show CDR1 as MNHNS and CDR2 as SASEGT. V lost 6 bases to trimming and J lost 10 bases; unmatched junction nucleotides: 7. The CDR3 spans 14 residues.